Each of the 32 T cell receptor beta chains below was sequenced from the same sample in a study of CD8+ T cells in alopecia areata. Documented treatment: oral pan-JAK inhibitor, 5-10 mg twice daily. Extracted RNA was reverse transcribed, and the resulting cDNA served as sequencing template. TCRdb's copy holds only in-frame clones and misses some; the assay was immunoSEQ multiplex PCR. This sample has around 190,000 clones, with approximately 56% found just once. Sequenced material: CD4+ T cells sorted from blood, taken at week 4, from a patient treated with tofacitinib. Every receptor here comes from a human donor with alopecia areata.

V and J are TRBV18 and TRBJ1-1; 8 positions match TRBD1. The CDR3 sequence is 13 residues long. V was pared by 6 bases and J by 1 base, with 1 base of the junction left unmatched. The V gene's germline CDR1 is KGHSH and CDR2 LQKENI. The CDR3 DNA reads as TGTGCCAGCTCCGGACAGGGGAACACTGAAGCTTTCTTT. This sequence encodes CASSGQGNTEAFF.

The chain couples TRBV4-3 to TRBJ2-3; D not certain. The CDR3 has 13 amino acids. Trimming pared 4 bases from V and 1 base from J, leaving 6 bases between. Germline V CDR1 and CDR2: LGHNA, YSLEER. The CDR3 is CASSLRGTDTQYF. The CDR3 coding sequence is TGCGCCAGCAGCCTTCGGGGCACAGATACGCAGTATTTT.

This CDR3 reads CSVFTATDTQYF. CDR3 nucleotide sequence: TGCAGCGTTTTTACAGCCACAGATACGCAGTATTTT. This chain links TRBV29-1 with TRBJ2-3; D is unresolved. Trimming took 5 bases from V and 2 from J, leaving 8 bases between them. This CDR3 region has 12 residues. Germline CDR1 and CDR2: SQVTM and ANQGSEA.

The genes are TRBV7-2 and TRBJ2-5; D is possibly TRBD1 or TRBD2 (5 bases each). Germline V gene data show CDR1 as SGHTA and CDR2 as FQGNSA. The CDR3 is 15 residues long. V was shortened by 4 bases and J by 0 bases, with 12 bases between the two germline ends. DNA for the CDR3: TGTGCCAGCAGCTGGGGGTTCGGGGACCAAGAGACCCAGTACTTC. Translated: CASSWGFGDQETQYF.

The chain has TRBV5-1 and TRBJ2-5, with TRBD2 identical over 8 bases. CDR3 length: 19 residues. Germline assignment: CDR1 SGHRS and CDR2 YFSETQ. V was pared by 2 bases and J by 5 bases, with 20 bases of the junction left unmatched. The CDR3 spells CASSLQDLAGYQNRETQYF. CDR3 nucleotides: TGCGCCAGCAGCTTACAGGACCTAGCGGGCTACCAGAACCGGGAGACCCAGTACTTC.

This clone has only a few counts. The CDR3 nucleotides read TGTGCCAGCAGCCCACCCCGCGTGAGCACAGATACGCAGTATTTT. This encodes CASSPPRVSTDTQYF. V and J are TRBV7-9 and TRBJ2-3; D unclear. Trimming removed 5 bases from V and 0 bases from J, with 12 bases in between. CDR1 and CDR2 from the germline V gene are SEHNR and FQNEAQ (reference sequence). The CDR3 is 15 residues long.

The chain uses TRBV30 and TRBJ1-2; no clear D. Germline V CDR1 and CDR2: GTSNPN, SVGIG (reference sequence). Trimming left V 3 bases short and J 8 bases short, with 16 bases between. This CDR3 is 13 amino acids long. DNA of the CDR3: TGTGCCTGGAGCCACCGAGCCCTTGGAGGCTACACCTTC. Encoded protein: CAWSHRALGGYTF.

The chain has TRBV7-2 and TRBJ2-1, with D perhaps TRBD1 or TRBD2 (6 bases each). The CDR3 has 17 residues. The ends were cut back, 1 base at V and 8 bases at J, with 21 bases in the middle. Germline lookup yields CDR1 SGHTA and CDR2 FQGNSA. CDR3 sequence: CASSLVVGGPPRDEQFF. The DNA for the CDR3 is TGTGCCAGCAGCTTAGTTGTGGGGGGCCCCCCTAGGGATGAGCAGTTCTTC.

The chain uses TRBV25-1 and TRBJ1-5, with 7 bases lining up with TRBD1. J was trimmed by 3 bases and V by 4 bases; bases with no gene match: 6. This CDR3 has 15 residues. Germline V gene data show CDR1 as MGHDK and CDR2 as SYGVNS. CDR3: CASSGTTGINQPQHF. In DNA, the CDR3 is TGTGCCAGCAGTGGCACGACAGGGATCAATCAGCCCCAGCATTTT.

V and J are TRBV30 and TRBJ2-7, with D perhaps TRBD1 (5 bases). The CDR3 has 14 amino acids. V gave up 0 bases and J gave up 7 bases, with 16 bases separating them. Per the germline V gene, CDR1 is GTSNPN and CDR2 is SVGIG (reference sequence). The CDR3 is CAWSVLGPMGEQYF. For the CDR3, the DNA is TGTGCCTGGAGTGTACTGGGGCCAATGGGGGAGCAGTACTTC.

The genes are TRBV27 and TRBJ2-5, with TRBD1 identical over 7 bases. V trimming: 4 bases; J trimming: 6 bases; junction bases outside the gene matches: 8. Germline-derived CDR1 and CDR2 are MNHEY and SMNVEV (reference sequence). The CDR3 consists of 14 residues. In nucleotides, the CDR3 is TGTGCCAGCAGTTGGGCAGGGGGTAGGAAGACCCAGTACTTC. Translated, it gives CASSWAGGRKTQYF.

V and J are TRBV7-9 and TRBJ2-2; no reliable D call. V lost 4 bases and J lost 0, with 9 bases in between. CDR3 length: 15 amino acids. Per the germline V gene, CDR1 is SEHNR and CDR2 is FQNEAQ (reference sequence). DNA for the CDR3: TGTGCCAGCAGCTCCGGGCCTGCGAACACCGGGGAGCTGTTTTTT. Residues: CASSSGPANTGELFF.

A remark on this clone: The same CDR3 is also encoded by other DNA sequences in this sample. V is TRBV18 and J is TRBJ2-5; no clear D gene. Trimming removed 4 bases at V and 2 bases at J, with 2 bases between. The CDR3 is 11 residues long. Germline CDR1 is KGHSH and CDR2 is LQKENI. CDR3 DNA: TGTGCCAGCTCACGACAAGAGACCCAGTACTTC. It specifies CASSRQETQYF.

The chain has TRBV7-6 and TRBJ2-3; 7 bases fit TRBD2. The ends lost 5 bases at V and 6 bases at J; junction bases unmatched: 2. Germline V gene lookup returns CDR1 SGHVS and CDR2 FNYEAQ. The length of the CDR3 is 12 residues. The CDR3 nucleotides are TGTGCCAGCAGCGGACTAGGGGATACGCAGTATTTT. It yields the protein CASSGLGDTQYF.

The CDR3 is CASSGLPGQGEETQYF. CDR3 bases: TGTGCCAGCAGTGGACTACCGGGACAGGGAGAAGAGACCCAGTACTTC. The gene calls are TRBV2 and TRBJ2-5; 9 bases are a match to TRBD1. Germline CDR1 reads SNHLY; CDR2 reads FYNNEI. The CDR3 consists of 16 residues. Germline trimming cut 4 bases from V and 3 bases from J; bases unmatched to any gene: 9.

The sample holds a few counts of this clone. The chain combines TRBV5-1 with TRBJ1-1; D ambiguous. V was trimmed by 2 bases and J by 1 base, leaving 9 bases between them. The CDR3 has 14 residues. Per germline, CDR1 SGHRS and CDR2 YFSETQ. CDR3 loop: CASSLTGSNTEAFF. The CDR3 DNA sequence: TGCGCCAGCAGCTTAACGGGGTCGAACACTGAAGCTTTCTTT. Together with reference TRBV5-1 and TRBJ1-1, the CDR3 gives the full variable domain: KAGVTQTPRYLIKTRGQQVTLSCSPISGHRSVSWYQQTPGQGLQFLFEYFSETQRNKGNFPGRFSGRQFSNSRSEMNVSTLELGDSALYLCASSLTGSNTEAFFGQGTRLTVV.

CDR3 in DNA: TGTGCCTGGAGTAGGACGTCGTACGAGCAGTACTTC. Translated: CAWSRTSYEQYF. The chain is built from TRBV30 and TRBJ2-7; no firm D call. Germline V gives CDR1 GTSNPN, CDR2 SVGIG (reference sequence). The V end lost 2 bases, the J end lost 4 bases, and 9 bases lay between the germline ends. The CDR3 consists of 12 residues.

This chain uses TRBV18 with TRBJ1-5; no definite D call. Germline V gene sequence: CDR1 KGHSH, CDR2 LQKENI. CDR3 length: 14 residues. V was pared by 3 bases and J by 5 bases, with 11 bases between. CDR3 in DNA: TGTGCCAGCTCACCGTCCGCCGGGGATCAGCCCCAGCATTTT. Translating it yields CASSPSAGDQPQHF.

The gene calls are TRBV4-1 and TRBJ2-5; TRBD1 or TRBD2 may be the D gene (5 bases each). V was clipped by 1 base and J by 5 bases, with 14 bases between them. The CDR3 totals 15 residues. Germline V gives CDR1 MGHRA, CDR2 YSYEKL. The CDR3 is CASSQGGAGGETQYF. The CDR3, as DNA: TGCGCCAGCAGCCAAGGAGGGGCTGGCGGGGAGACCCAGTACTTC.

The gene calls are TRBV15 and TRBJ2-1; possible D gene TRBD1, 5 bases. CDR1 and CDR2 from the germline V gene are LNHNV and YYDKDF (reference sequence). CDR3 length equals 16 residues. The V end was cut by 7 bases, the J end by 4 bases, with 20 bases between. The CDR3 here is CATTGQAGLAYNEQFF. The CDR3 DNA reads TGTGCCACCACAGGGCAAGCAGGATTAGCATACAATGAGCAGTTCTTC.

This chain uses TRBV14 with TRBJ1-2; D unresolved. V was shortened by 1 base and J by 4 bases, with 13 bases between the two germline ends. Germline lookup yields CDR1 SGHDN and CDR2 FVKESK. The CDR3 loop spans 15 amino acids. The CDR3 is CASSQVIGQPYGYTF. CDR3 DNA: TGTGCCAGCAGCCAAGTGATAGGGCAGCCCTATGGCTACACCTTC.

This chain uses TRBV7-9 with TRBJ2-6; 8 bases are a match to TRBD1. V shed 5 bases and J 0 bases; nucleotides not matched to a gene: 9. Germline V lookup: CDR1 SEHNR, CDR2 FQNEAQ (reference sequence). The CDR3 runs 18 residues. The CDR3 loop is CASSPERQGSSGANVLTF. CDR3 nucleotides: TGTGCCAGCAGCCCTGAACGACAGGGGTCCTCTGGGGCCAACGTCCTGACTTTC.

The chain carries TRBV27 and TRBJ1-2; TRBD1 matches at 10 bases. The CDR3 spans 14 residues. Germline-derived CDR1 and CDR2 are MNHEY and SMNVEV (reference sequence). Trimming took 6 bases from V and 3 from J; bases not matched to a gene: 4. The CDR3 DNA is TGTGCCAGCAGAAGGACAGGGGGATACTATGGCTACACCTTC. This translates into CASRRTGGYYGYTF.

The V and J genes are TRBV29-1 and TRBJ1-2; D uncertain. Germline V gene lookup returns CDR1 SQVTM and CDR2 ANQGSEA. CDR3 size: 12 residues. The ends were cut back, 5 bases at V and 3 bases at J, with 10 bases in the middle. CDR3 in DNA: TGCAGCGTTTCGTCGGTTGACTATGGCTACACCTTC. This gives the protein CSVSSVDYGYTF. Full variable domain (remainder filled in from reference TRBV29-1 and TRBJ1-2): SAVISQKPSRDICQRGTSLTIQCQVDSQVTMMFWYRQQPGQSLTLIATANQGSEATYESGFVIDKFPISRPNLTFSTLTVSNMSPEDSSIYLCSVSSVDYGYTFGSGTRLTVV.

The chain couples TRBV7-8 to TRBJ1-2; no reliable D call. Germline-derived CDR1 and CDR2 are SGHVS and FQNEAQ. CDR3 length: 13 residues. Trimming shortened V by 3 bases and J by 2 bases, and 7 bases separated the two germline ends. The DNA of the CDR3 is TGTGCCAGCAGCTTTAGGGAGAACTATGGCTACACCTTC. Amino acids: CASSFRENYGYTF.

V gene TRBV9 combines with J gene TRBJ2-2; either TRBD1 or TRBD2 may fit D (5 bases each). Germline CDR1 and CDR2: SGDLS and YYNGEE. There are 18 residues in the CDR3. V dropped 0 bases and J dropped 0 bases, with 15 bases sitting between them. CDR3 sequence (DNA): TGTGCCAGCAGCGTAGAGGACTGGGGCATGGCGAACACCGGGGAGCTGTTTTTT. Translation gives CASSVEDWGMANTGELFF.

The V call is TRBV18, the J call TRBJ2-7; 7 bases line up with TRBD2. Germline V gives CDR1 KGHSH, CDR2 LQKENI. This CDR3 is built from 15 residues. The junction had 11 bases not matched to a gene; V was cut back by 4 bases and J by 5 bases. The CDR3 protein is CASSQETFTSDEQYF. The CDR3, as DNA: TGTGCCAGCTCACAGGAGACTTTTACTAGCGACGAGCAGTACTTC.

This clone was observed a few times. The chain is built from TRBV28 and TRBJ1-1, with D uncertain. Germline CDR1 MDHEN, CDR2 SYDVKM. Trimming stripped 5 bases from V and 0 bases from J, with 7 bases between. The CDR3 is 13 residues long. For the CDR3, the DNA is TGTGCCAGCAGTGTCCAGATGAACACTGAAGCTTTCTTT. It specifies CASSVQMNTEAFF.

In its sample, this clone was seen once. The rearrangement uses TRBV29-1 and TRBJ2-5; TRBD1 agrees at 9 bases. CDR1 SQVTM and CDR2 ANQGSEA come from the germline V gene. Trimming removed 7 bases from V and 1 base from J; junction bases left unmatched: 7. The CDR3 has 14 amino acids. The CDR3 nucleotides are TGCAGCGGACGGACAGGGGCGACCCAAGAGACCCAGTACTTC. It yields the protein CSGRTGATQETQYF.

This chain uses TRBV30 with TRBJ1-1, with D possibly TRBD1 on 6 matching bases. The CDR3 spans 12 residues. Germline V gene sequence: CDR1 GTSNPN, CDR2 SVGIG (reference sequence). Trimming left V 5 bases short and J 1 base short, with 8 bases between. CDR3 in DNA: TGTGCCTGGGGACAGCCGAACACTGAAGCTTTCTTT. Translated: CAWGQPNTEAFF.

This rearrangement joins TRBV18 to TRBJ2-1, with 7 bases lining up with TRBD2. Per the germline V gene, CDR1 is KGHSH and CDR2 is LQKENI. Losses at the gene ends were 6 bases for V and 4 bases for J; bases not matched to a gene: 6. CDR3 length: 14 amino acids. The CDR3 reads CASSTTSVYNEQFF. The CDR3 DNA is TGTGCCAGCTCCACAACTAGCGTGTACAATGAGCAGTTCTTC.

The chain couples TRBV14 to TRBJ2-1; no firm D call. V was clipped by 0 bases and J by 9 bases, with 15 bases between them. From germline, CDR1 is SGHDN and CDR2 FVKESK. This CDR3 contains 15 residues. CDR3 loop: CASSQDSPEHSEQFF. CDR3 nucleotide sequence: TGTGCCAGCAGCCAAGATTCCCCTGAACACAGTGAGCAGTTCTTC.